The T cell receptor beta chain described here comes from a study of blood T cell repertoires in COVID-19. Overall study: Samples taken during acute and convalescent COVID-19 were collected in the United States, Italy and Spain. The analysed material was cDNA or gDNA that came from T cells, B-cell-depleted T cells, or PBMCs.

The CDR3 loop spans 18 amino acids. Trimming took 4 bases from V and 4 from J, leaving 24 bases between them. Germline assignment: CDR1 KGHDR and CDR2 SFDVKD. Per the original data handling: Scientists estimated how many nucleated cells there were by amplifying reference gene primers. Using immunoSEQ multiplex PCR, the repertoire was profiled, and TCRdb retains in-frame clones only, with some absent. V and J calls and clone size come straight from that table; D and trimming were deduced from the DNA. Seen here are about 150,000 clones, roughly 80% observed once, and the top ten hold about 9%. The specimen sequenced was peripheral blood. The TCR originated in a man aged 50-60 years with active or convalescent COVID-19. The V gene is TRBV24-1, the J gene TRBJ1-2; no reliable D call. CDR3 sequence: CATSDTSPGRDDGYGYTF. The CDR3 bases are TGTGCCACCAGTGACACATCCCCCGGGAGGGATGATGGCTATGGCTACACCTTC.